A single sample is the source of the 23 T cell receptor beta chains below, sequenced in a study of CD8+ T cells in alopecia areata. The treatment was: oral pan-JAK inhibitor, 5-10 mg twice daily. Sequencing templates came from extracted RNA that was reverse transcribed into cDNA. Here immunoSEQ multiplex PCR was the method, and the copy in TCRdb shows in-frame clones only, minus some. The sample includes approximately 210,000 clones, around 64% of them seen just once. The starting material was CD4+ T cells sorted from blood, obtained between weeks 49 and 50, from a patient treated with tofacitinib. Receptors were obtained from a human donor with alopecia areata.

This clone has just a few counts. The gene calls are TRBV4-3 and TRBJ2-7, with D maybe TRBD1 (5 bases). Germline lookup yields CDR1 LGHNA and CDR2 YSLEER. V dropped 4 bases and J dropped 1 base, with 8 bases sitting between them. The length of the CDR3 is 13 residues. CDR3 DNA: TGCGCCAGCAGCCGGACAATTTCCTACGAGCAGTACTTC. Translating gives CASSRTISYEQYF.

The CDR3 spells CAWSRGTNYGYTF. CDR3 DNA: TGTGCCTGGAGTAGGGGGACTAACTATGGCTACACCTTC. The rearrangement links TRBV30 to TRBJ1-2, with D perhaps TRBD1 (6 bases). V was clipped by 2 bases and J by 0 bases, with 7 bases between them. The length of the CDR3 is 13 residues. The V gene's germline CDR1 is GTSNPN and CDR2 SVGIG (reference sequence).

The chain links TRBV6-6 to TRBJ1-2; a possible D gene is TRBD1 (6 bases). V lost 2 bases to trimming and J lost 6 bases, with 7 bases between them. CDR1 is MNHNY, CDR2 SVGAGI, per germline (reference sequence). This CDR3 spans 12 amino acids. CDR3 in DNA: TGTGCCAGCAGTTACGAGGGGGATGGCTACACCTTC. Translating gives CASSYEGDGYTF.

The V gene is TRBV29-1, the J gene TRBJ1-1; 8 bases match TRBD1. This CDR3 comprises 13 residues. V lost 7 bases to trimming and J lost 2 bases; unmatched junction nucleotides: 6. Germline V CDR1 and CDR2: SQVTM, ANQGSEA. The CDR3 DNA follows: TGCAGCGCTCACAGGGGGGGAAACACTGAAGCTTTCTTT. Translation gives CSAHRGGNTEAFF.

CDR3 region: CASSFQLPQGASYEQYF. CDR3 nucleotide sequence: TGTGCCAGCAGTTTTCAACTTCCCCAGGGGGCCTCCTACGAGCAGTACTTC. The genes are TRBV27 and TRBJ2-7; the match to TRBD1 covers 8 bases. J lost 0 bases, V lost 3 bases, and 10 bases had no gene match. This CDR3 is 17 amino acids long. Looked up from germline, CDR1 is MNHEY and CDR2 is SMNVEV (reference sequence).

The chain couples TRBV4-1 to TRBJ1-5; D gene unclear. The germline CDR1 and CDR2 sequences are MGHRA and YSYEKL. CDR3 length: 16 amino acids. V was cut by 1 base and J by 4 bases, with 14 bases left in between. The CDR3 here is CASSQVGSPLNQPQHF. Written as DNA, the CDR3 is TGCGCCAGCAGCCAAGTGGGTTCCCCCTTAAATCAGCCCCAGCATTTT.

The genes are TRBV30 and TRBJ1-1; the D is unclear. V was clipped by 4 bases and J by 0 bases, with 9 bases between them. This CDR3 comprises 13 residues. The germline gives CDR1 GTSNPN, CDR2 SVGIG (reference sequence). The CDR3 nucleotides read TGTGCCTGGAAGGTCATACTGAACACTGAAGCTTTCTTT. Its translation: CAWKVILNTEAFF.

The V and J genes are TRBV29-1 and TRBJ2-3; D call uncertain. This CDR3 is 12 amino acids long. The germline CDR1 and CDR2 sequences are SQVTM and ANQGSEA. Trimming took off 4 bases at V and 5 bases at J, with 10 bases between the two ends. CDR3 bases: TGCAGCGTTGTCGTCATCGGAGATACGCAGTATTTT. The encoded protein is CSVVVIGDTQYF.

V and J are TRBV4-1 and TRBJ1-1; TRBD1 aligns across 9 bases. The CDR3 is made up of 16 amino acids. The V gene's germline CDR1 is MGHRA and CDR2 YSYEKL. V shed 2 bases and J 1 base; nucleotides not matched to a gene: 5. CDR3 bases: TGCGCCAGCAGCCAACCTTCGACAGGGGGGAACACTGAAGCTTTCTTT. Translation gives CASSQPSTGGNTEAFF.

This clone was seen a few times. The chain has TRBV11-2 and TRBJ2-7; 7 bases line up with TRBD1. This CDR3 region has 18 residues. CDR1 is SGHAT, CDR2 FQNNGV, per germline. Unmatched junction bases numbered 22, after V lost 4 bases and J lost 7 bases. The CDR3 sequence: CASSSQAIGRQGLREQYF. The DNA of the CDR3 is TGTGCCAGCAGCTCCCAGGCCATCGGACGACAGGGTCTGAGGGAGCAGTACTTC.

The CDR3 bases are TGCAGCGTTGAATCGCCGCAGCTTCGTACCACCGGGGAGCTGTTTTTT. Residues: CSVESPQLRTTGELFF. The V and J genes are TRBV29-1 and TRBJ2-2; D not certain. Looked up from germline, CDR1 is SQVTM and CDR2 is ANQGSEA. Trimming pared 2 bases from V and 4 bases from J, leaving 17 bases between. The CDR3 loop spans 16 amino acids.

This clone was observed a handful of times. This chain connects TRBV9 to TRBJ2-3; 8 positions agree with TRBD2. CDR1 SGDLS and CDR2 YYNGEE come from the germline V gene. The ends lost 3 bases at V and 4 bases at J; junction bases unmatched: 10. CDR3 length: 16 residues. The CDR3 sequence: CASSAGYGGASDTQYF. The CDR3 DNA reads as TGTGCCAGCAGCGCGGGATACGGGGGGGCCTCAGATACGCAGTATTTT.

The chain combines TRBV6-5 with TRBJ1-2; D call uncertain. Germline loops: CDR1 MNHEY, CDR2 SVGAGI. V shed 3 bases and J shed 7 bases, with 9 bases lying between them. The CDR3 spans 12 residues. The DNA of the CDR3 is TGTGCCAGCAGTTATTCCGGTCGTGGCTACACCTTC. It is translated as CASSYSGRGYTF.

The rearrangement uses TRBV9 and TRBJ2-7, with 12 bases lining up with TRBD2. Germline V gene lookup returns CDR1 SGDLS and CDR2 YYNGEE. With V trimmed by 2 bases and J by 4 bases, 13 bases remained unmatched. The length of the CDR3 is 18 residues. CDR3 sequence: CASSVEPNLAGGMYEQYF. Written as DNA, the CDR3 is TGTGCCAGCAGCGTTGAACCCAACCTAGCGGGGGGGATGTACGAGCAGTACTTC.

The rearrangement links TRBV30 to TRBJ1-2; 9 bases map to TRBD1. Germline loops: CDR1 GTSNPN, CDR2 SVGIG (reference sequence). V shed 8 bases and J 7 bases; nucleotides not matched to a gene: 11. The CDR3 contains 13 residues. As DNA, the CDR3 is TGTGCCGGAGATGGGACAGGGTCGTCTGGCTACACCTTC. It encodes CAGDGTGSSGYTF. The full variable domain, rest sourced from reference TRBV30 and TRBJ1-2, is SQTIHQWPATLVQPVGSPLSLECTVEGTSNPNLYWYRQAAGRGLQLLFYSVGIGQISSEVPQNLSASRPQDRQFILSSKKLLLSDSGFYLCAGDGTGSSGYTFGSGTRLTVV.

The rearrangement joins TRBV11-2 to TRBJ1-2; D unresolved. The CDR3 runs 12 residues. V gave up 4 bases and J gave up 6 bases, with 9 bases separating them. CDR1 is SGHAT, CDR2 FQNNGV, per germline. The CDR3 spells CASSSEGDGYTF. The CDR3, as DNA: TGTGCCAGCAGCTCGGAGGGAGATGGCTACACCTTC.

The J gene is TRBJ2-3, the V gene TRBV7-2; D ambiguous. CDR3 length: 14 amino acids. Germline CDR1 and CDR2: SGHTA and FQGNSA. Trimming removed 5 bases at V and 2 bases at J, with 11 bases between. CDR3 amino acids: CASSALDPTDTQYF. The CDR3 nucleotides are TGTGCCAGCAGCGCGCTCGACCCCACAGATACGCAGTATTTT.

The chain recombines TRBV4-3 with TRBJ2-5, with 7 bases that match TRBD1. Looked up from germline, CDR1 is LGHNA and CDR2 is YSLEER. The CDR3 covers 15 residues. V trimming: 4 bases; J trimming: 0 bases; junction bases outside the gene matches: 5. The CDR3 loop reads CASSLGQQYQETQYF. CDR3 nucleotide sequence: TGCGCCAGCAGCCTGGGACAGCAGTACCAAGAGACCCAGTACTTC.

This clone appeared a few times. V gene TRBV5-1 combines with J gene TRBJ2-1; 8 positions agree with TRBD2. J gave up 6 bases and V 3 bases, and 2 bases lay outside the gene matches. The CDR3 loop spans 13 amino acids. Per germline, CDR1 SGHRS and CDR2 YFSETQ. The CDR3 bases are TGCGCCAGCAGCTCCGGACTAGCCAATGAGCAGTTCTTC. This codes for CASSSGLANEQFF.

The rearrangement uses TRBV29-1 and TRBJ1-2; TRBD1 aligns across 9 bases. The CDR3 is 14 amino acids. In germline, CDR1 is SQVTM, CDR2 ANQGSEA. Trimming removed 4 bases from V and 2 bases from J; junction bases left unmatched: 5. DNA for the CDR3: TGCAGCGTTGGGGGGACAGGGCGGAACTATGGCTACACCTTC. Residues: CSVGGTGRNYGYTF.

This clone has a single count. This sequence joins TRBV30 and TRBJ1-6; D gene ambiguous. V lost 7 bases and J 5 bases, leaving 15 bases between the germline ends. This CDR3 contains 14 residues. Looked up from germline, CDR1 is GTSNPN and CDR2 is SVGIG (reference sequence). In nucleotides, the CDR3 is TGTGCCTCCACCGTTAGTGGGGATAATTCACCCCTCCACTTT. It yields the protein CASTVSGDNSPLHF.

This clone was counted a few times. V is TRBV19 and J is TRBJ1-1, with D perhaps TRBD1 (5 bases). Germline CDR1 is LNHDA and CDR2 is SQIVND (reference sequence). The length of the CDR3 is 12 residues. V lost 6 bases, J lost 11 bases, and 16 bases lay in between. The CDR3 protein is CASSPLTQAAFF. Here the CDR3 DNA reads TGTGCCAGTAGCCCCCTGACACAGGCGGCTTTCTTT.

This clone has only one observation. The V and J genes are TRBV5-1 and TRBJ2-5; TRBD1 matches at 10 bases. The germline CDR1 and CDR2 sequences are SGHRS and YFSETQ. The trim removed 3 bases at V and 4 bases at J, leaving 3 bases unmatched. This CDR3 has 14 residues. CDR3 amino acids: CASSSGTGVETQYF. The CDR3, as DNA: TGCGCCAGCAGCTCCGGGACAGGGGTAGAGACCCAGTACTTC.